This T cell receptor beta chain was documented in a study of radiotherapy plus CTLA-4 blockade in lung cancer. Produced via immunoSEQ multiplex PCR; TCRdb's table is partial and in-frame only. This sample has 84,000 or so clones; roughly four fifths occur once, and the top ten carry 13% to 15%. Germline V CDR1 and CDR2: MNHEY, SMNVEV (reference sequence). The CDR3 is made up of 15 amino acids. Trimming removed 8 bases from V and 2 bases from J, with 19 bases in between. The receptor's source is a human donor with non-small cell lung cancer that progressed on radiotherapy plus ipilimumab. The gene calls are TRBV27 and TRBJ2-7, with D perhaps given as TRBD1 or TRBD2 (5 bases each). The source was peripheral blood, collected from a patient treated with radiotherapy plus ipilimumab. The CDR3, as DNA: TGTGCCAGCTTCGGGACCGAACCCCTACCCTACGAGCAGTACTTC. Protein sequence: CASFGTEPLPYEQYF.